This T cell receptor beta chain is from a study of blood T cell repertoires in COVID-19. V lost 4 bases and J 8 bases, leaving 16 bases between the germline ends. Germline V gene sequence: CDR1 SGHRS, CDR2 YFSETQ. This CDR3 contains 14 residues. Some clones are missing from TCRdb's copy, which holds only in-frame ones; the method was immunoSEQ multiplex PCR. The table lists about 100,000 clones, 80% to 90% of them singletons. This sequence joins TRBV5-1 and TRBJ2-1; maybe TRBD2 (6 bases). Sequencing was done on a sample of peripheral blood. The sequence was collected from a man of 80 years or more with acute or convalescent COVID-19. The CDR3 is CASSPDRERHEQFF. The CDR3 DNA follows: TGCGCCAGCAGCCCGGACCGGGAGAGGCATGAGCAGTTCTTC. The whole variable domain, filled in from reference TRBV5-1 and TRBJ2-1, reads KAGVTQTPRYLIKTRGQQVTLSCSPISGHRSVSWYQQTPGQGLQFLFEYFSETQRNKGNFPGRFSGRQFSNSRSEMNVSTLELGDSALYLCASSPDRERHEQFFGPGTRLTVL.